The entry below gives a single T cell receptor (beta chain) sequence along with its context. This clone was found once. There is no known antigen for this receptor. No much larger clone is present one base from it, and per-base qualities are unavailable. In the paper's terms, the time point label means: about 28 days (+/-7) after the second vaccine dose. What this sample's treatment or condition label stands for: meningococcal conjugate vaccine given as trial control. Samples from vaccinated people were obtained from the UK trials COV001 and COV002, which included a single-blind randomized controlled phase 2/3 trial of AZD1222 (ChAdOx1 nCoV-19) in healthy adults. For TCRbeta chain sequencing, PBMC samples from trial participants were taken at day 0 and at day 28 after the second dose. The sample belongs to a study of T cell responses to AZD1222 COVID-19 vaccine (dated by TCRdb to 2020 to 2023). At the level of the whole study: TCR sequencing covered over 230 trial participants: about 210 given two doses of AZD1222 and 26 given two doses of MenACWY control vaccine. Trial participants were enrolled by age into 18-55, 56-69 and 70-plus year subgroups, with roughly 160, 29 and 62 TCR-sequenced participants respectively. The investigation overall reported the following: The 56-69-year group was small, and its depth increase did not reach significance, likely because of low power. Epitopes outside the regions mutated in the B.1.351 and B.1.1.7 variants were reportedly recognized by nearly half of the unique spike-specific TCRs. CD4 TCRs associated with the vaccine covered the entire spike protein, and the dominant responses were in regions 160-218 and 743-854. Because no samples from the day 14 peak response were available, repertoires could be characterized only after the peak T cell response. After two AZD1222 doses, spike-specific TCR breadth and depth were significantly higher than at day 0 and than in MenACWY recipients. Conclusions about previously exposed vaccinees are limited because only six or seven AZD1222 recipients were SARS-CoV-2 seropositive at baseline. Participants were mostly white British and included more females than males, and it was suggested by the authors that clonal diversity may have been underestimated.

Including the terminal cysteine and phenylalanine, the CDR3 comprises 16 residues. Of all the DNA, just the CDR3 is kept, 48 bases in frame from base 1. V is clipped by 3 bases and J by 0 bases, and the sequence between their germline boundaries is 13 bases long. Per the germline V gene, SGHRS is the CDR1 and YFSETQ is the CDR2. The CDR3 regions of human TCRbeta chains were analyzed by immunosequencing. The study's processing was this. TCRs in the repertoires were matched against a reference library of SARS-CoV-2-specific TCRs that had been generated with the MIRA antigen-specificity platform. Breadth meant the fraction of unique TCRs that were SARS-CoV-2-associated, whereas depth meant the fraction of total T cells that were SARS-CoV-2-associated. Using the MIRA data, each spike-specific TCR was assigned both to the spike region to which the TCR was reactive and to a CD4 or CD8 class. Log10-transformed breadth and depth values were compared by one-way ANOVA with Sidak's multiple comparisons tests. TCRdb took over this immuneACCESS table, retaining in-frame rearrangements with V and J assigned. Such tables are incomplete; in checked studies, under half of the missing clones stem from an unresolved V gene, and the remainder is unexplained. Clonal size and the V and J genes are those of that table, whereas D and trimming came from the DNA. In all, the sample holds fewer than 200,000 clones, and more than 80% of those were seen once. 3.6% of the sample rests with the top ten.

The receptor comes from an adult who received the MenACWY meningococcal vaccine as a control. The chain links TRBV5-1 with TRBJ2-1; 6 matching bases give a weak D call of TRBD1. Sequenced here: peripheral blood, sampled 28 days after the second dose of the MenACWY control vaccine. The CDR3 region has the sequence CASSSGQGSSYNEQFF. The sequence in DNA is TGCGCCAGCAGCTCGGGACAAGGGAGCTCCTACAATGAGCAGTTCTTC.